These 29 T cell receptor beta chains were all obtained from the same sample, sequenced in a study of blood T cell repertoires in COVID-19 (dated by TCRdb to 2020 to 2021). Library method: the immunoSEQ multiplex PCR assay. The table comes from immuneACCESS by way of TCRdb, which keeps in-frame sequences with V and J called. Part of the clones is missing from these tables; in studies checked, under half for an unresolved V gene and the rest for unknown reasons. The sample table lists hundreds of thousands of clones, about nine tenths of them with a count of one. Of the sample, over 1.1% is held by the ten largest clones. Sequenced: peripheral blood. The receptors were gathered from a woman under 40 with active or convalescent COVID-19.

The rearrangement uses TRBV5-1 and TRBJ2-2; D is ambiguous. This CDR3 spans 16 amino acids. With 4 bases removed from V and 4 bases from J, the gap between germline ends came to 17 bases. CDR1 and CDR2 from the germline V gene are SGHRS and YFSETQ. The CDR3 DNA follows: TGCGCCAGCAGCCGCGAAGGTGGTTCGGGCACCGGGGAGCTGTTTTTT. Encoded protein: CASSREGGSGTGELFF.

This clone has a handful of counts. This sequence joins TRBV3-1 (or the pseudogene TRBV3-2) and TRBJ1-1, with no clear D. This CDR3 contains 17 residues. The V gene's germline CDR1 is LGHDT and CDR2 YNNKEL (reference sequence). The V and J ends lost 1 base and 3 bases respectively, with 18 bases between them. The CDR3 here is CASSQGWGEGGDTEAFF. The CDR3 nucleotides read TGTGCCAGCAGCCAAGGATGGGGTGAGGGAGGAGACACTGAAGCTTTCTTT.

The chain is built from TRBV18 and TRBJ2-5, with TRBD1 matching 11 bases. Germline CDR1 is KGHSH and CDR2 is LQKENI. Trimming removed 5 bases from V and 1 base from J; junction bases left unmatched: 9. CDR3 size: 17 residues. CDR3 DNA sequence: TGTGCCAGCTCATTGACTTCCGGGACAGGGGGCCAAGAGACCCAGTACTTC. Protein: CASSLTSGTGGQETQYF.

The CDR3 sequence is CASSFQDRTYEQYF. The DNA for the CDR3 is TGCGCCAGCAGCTTCCAGGACAGGACCTACGAGCAGTACTTC. The chain carries TRBV5-1 and TRBJ2-7; the match to TRBD1 covers 7 bases. V gave up 2 bases and J gave up 2 bases; unmatched junction bases: 4. CDR3 length: 14 residues. Germline CDR1 and CDR2: SGHRS and YFSETQ.

V usage is TRBV15 and J usage is TRBJ2-3; D may be TRBD2 (6 bases). V was clipped by 8 bases and J by 0 bases, with 18 bases between them. The germline gives CDR1 LNHNV, CDR2 YYDKDF (reference sequence). This CDR3 contains 16 residues. The CDR3 sequence: CATRRGAVSSTDTQYF. CDR3 bases: TGTGCCACCCGCCGCGGGGCCGTCTCTAGCACAGATACGCAGTATTTT.

The CDR3 loop is CASSSQAGSQPQHF. In DNA, the CDR3 is TGTGCCAGCAGTTCACAGGCAGGTTCGCAGCCCCAGCATTTT. The J gene is TRBJ1-5, the V gene TRBV27; perhaps TRBD1 as D (5 bases). V shed 4 bases and J shed 7 bases, with 14 bases lying between them. The CDR3 runs 14 residues. Germline V gene sequence: CDR1 MNHEY, CDR2 SMNVEV (reference sequence).

The gene calls are TRBV3-1 (or the pseudogene TRBV3-2) and TRBJ2-5; D might be TRBD1 (6 bases). Between the trimmed V and J ends, which lost 3 bases and 4 bases, there was a span of 18 bases. CDR3 length: 16 residues. CDR1 and CDR2 (germline): LGHDT, YNNKEL (reference sequence). The CDR3 loop reads CASSHPARVGGETQYF. The CDR3, as DNA: TGTGCCAGCAGCCACCCAGCACGGGTAGGGGGAGAGACCCAGTACTTC.

This chain uses TRBV6-6 with TRBJ1-2; TRBD1 aligns across 7 bases. V shed 6 bases, J shed 4 bases, and the junction held 8 bases outside the gene matches. Germline V CDR1 and CDR2: MNHNY, SVGAGI (reference sequence). CDR3 length: 14 residues. The CDR3 DNA reads as TGTGCCAGCAGCCCCGGGACAGCCTTCTATGGCTACACCTTC. It codes for CASSPGTAFYGYTF.

The table lists this clone with a count of one. The chain is built from TRBV20-1 and TRBJ2-5; possibly TRBD2 for D (5 bases). The CDR3 length is 15 residues. V was pared by 3 bases and J by 5 bases, with 19 bases between. Germline CDR1 is DFQATT and CDR2 is SNEGSKA (reference sequence). The CDR3 sequence: CSASPRVPGEETQYF. The CDR3 nucleotides read TGCAGTGCTAGTCCCCGGGTCCCTGGGGAGGAGACCCAGTACTTC.

J is TRBJ1-4 and V is TRBV7-9; maybe TRBD1 (5 bases). V lost 4 bases and J 4 bases, leaving 13 bases between the germline ends. The CDR3 spans 15 residues. Germline values: CDR1 SEHNR, CDR2 FQNEAQ (reference sequence). The CDR3 protein is CASSSRDSDNEKLFF. In DNA form, the CDR3 reads TGTGCCAGCAGCTCCCGAGACAGCGATAATGAAAAACTGTTTTTT.

This chain uses TRBV14 with TRBJ2-1; 11 bases line up with TRBD2. The V gene end was trimmed by 1 base and the J gene end by 1 base; junction bases not matched to a gene: 6. From germline, CDR1 is SGHDN and CDR2 FVKESK. The CDR3 consists of 18 residues. In nucleotides, the CDR3 is TGTGCCAGCAGCCAAGGTAGCGGGAGGGCAACTTCCTACAATGAGCAGTTCTTC. It yields the protein CASSQGSGRATSYNEQFF.

The chain couples TRBV4-1 to TRBJ2-5; 7 bases agree with TRBD1. With 1 base clipped from V and 5 bases from J, the junction kept 7 bases outside the gene matches. The CDR3 is 15 amino acids. The germline gives CDR1 MGHRA, CDR2 YSYEKL. DNA of the CDR3: TGCGCCAGCAGCCAAGGACAGGGCCTCGGGGAGACCCAGTACTTC. It is translated as CASSQGQGLGETQYF.

The chain is built from TRBV4-1 and TRBJ2-1, with TRBD2 matching over 8 bases. CDR3 length: 16 residues. Germline-derived CDR1 and CDR2 are MGHRA and YSYEKL. The junction had 13 bases not matched to a gene; V was cut back by 2 bases and J by 10 bases. CDR3 DNA: TGCGCCAGCAGCCAATTTCGGGGGGGCCTAGATGGAGAGCAGTTCTTC. Its protein is CASSQFRGGLDGEQFF.

This clone occurred once. The rearrangement links TRBV5-8 to TRBJ1-1; 8 bases align to TRBD1. CDR3 length equals 14 residues. Germline CDR1 is SGHTS and CDR2 is YDEGEE. Germline trimming cut 4 bases from V and 1 base from J; bases unmatched to any gene: 3. The CDR3 region is CASSPGQANTEAFF. The DNA for the CDR3 is TGTGCCAGCAGCCCGGGACAGGCGAACACTGAAGCTTTCTTT. The full variable domain, rest sourced from reference TRBV5-8 and TRBJ1-1, is EAGVTQSPTHLIKTRGQQATLRCSPISGHTSVYWYQQALGLGLQFLLWYDEGEERNRGNFPPRFSGRQFPNYSSELNVNALELEDSALYLCASSPGQANTEAFFGQGTRLTVV.

This clone was detected only a few times. The chain carries TRBV19 and TRBJ2-3; the D gene is possibly TRBD2 (5 bases). Germline V gene lookup returns CDR1 LNHDA and CDR2 SQIVND (reference sequence). V lost 6 bases, J lost 2 bases, and 18 bases lay in between. This CDR3 comprises 16 residues. The CDR3 DNA is TGTGCCAGTAGCGAGGGTCCAGCAATTCACACAGATACGCAGTATTTT. As protein: CASSEGPAIHTDTQYF.

The chain uses TRBV11-2 and TRBJ2-1; possibly TRBD2 for D (5 bases). Trimming shortened V by 1 base and J by 8 bases, and 9 bases separated the two germline ends. CDR1 and CDR2 from the germline V gene are SGHAT and FQNNGV. This CDR3 has 13 amino acids. The CDR3 sequence: CASSLVGAYEQFF. For the CDR3, the DNA is TGTGCCAGCAGCTTAGTGGGAGCCTATGAGCAGTTCTTC.

This chain links TRBV5-4 with TRBJ2-3, with D perhaps TRBD2 (6 bases). The CDR3 covers 15 residues. Trimming stripped 0 bases from V and 6 bases from J, with 14 bases between. Germline values: CDR1 SGHNT, CDR2 YYREEE (reference sequence). The CDR3 DNA sequence: TGTGCCAGCAGCTTGGTGGCAGGAGGGGTGGATACGCAGTATTTT. Translated: CASSLVAGGVDTQYF.

This clone has only one observation. The chain links TRBV25-1 to TRBJ1-1; the D gene is possibly TRBD1 (5 bases). The CDR3 loop spans 13 amino acids. V was trimmed by 3 bases and J by 10 bases, leaving 15 bases between them. Germline CDR1 reads MGHDK; CDR2 reads SYGVNS. CDR3 region: CASSESRGVGAFF. CDR3 sequence (DNA): TGTGCCAGCAGTGAGTCTAGGGGCGTCGGAGCTTTCTTT. Variable domain in full (rest from reference TRBV25-1 and TRBJ1-1): EADIYQTPRYLVIGTGKKITLECSQTMGHDKMYWYQQDPGMELHLIHYSYGVNSTEKGDLSSESTVSRIRTEHFPLTLESARPSHTSQYLCASSESRGVGAFFGQGTRLTVV.

This chain joins TRBV11-1 and TRBJ1-4, with TRBD1 identical over 7 bases. Germline V gene data show CDR1 as SGHAT and CDR2 as FQDESV (reference sequence). V was pared by 4 bases and J by 6 bases, with 5 bases of the junction left unmatched. The CDR3 covers 14 residues. CDR3 nucleotides: TGTGCCAGCAGCTCGGACAGGAGCGATGAAAAACTGTTTTTT. As protein: CASSSDRSDEKLFF.

The rearrangement joins TRBV27 to TRBJ1-5, with 8 bases aligning to TRBD1. The V gene end was trimmed by 7 bases and the J gene end by 2 bases; junction bases not matched to a gene: 7. Per the germline V gene, CDR1 is MNHEY and CDR2 is SMNVEV (reference sequence). The CDR3 spans 15 residues. The CDR3 coding sequence is TGTGCCAGCACCAGGGGACAGGTGGGCAATCAGCCCCAGCATTTT. It yields the protein CASTRGQVGNQPQHF.

The CDR3: CASSQDPDYNEQFF. The CDR3 DNA is TGTGCCAGCAGCCAAGATCCAGACTACAATGAGCAGTTCTTC. The chain combines TRBV4-2 with TRBJ2-1; unclear D gene. The CDR3 is 14 residues long. Per germline, CDR1 LGHNA and CDR2 YNFKEQ. V was trimmed by 0 bases and J by 3 bases, leaving 6 bases between them.

This rearrangement joins TRBV21-1 to TRBJ2-3; the D call TRBD2 from the table was never checked on the DNA. TRBV21-1 is labeled a pseudogene. This CDR3 is built from 18 residues. The DNA for the CDR3 is TGTGCCAGCAGCGAAAGACCCCCCCCGGGGGGGGAGGGAGATACGCAGTATTTT. Protein product: CASSERPPPGGEGDTQYF.

This chain connects TRBV6-5 to TRBJ1-3; no clear D. Germline V CDR1 and CDR2: MNHEY, SVGAGI. The length of the CDR3 is 11 residues. V shed 5 bases and J shed 4 bases, with 3 bases lying between them. The CDR3 here is CASSQGNTIYF. In DNA form, the CDR3 reads TGTGCCAGCAGTCAGGGAAACACCATATATTTT.

This clone was counted once. The chain is built from TRBV4-2 and TRBJ1-5; D is unresolved. The CDR3 has 15 residues. V lost 0 bases and J lost 8, with 14 bases in between. Germline CDR1 LGHNA, CDR2 YNFKEQ. The CDR3 protein is CASSQDFTGFKPQHF. The CDR3, as DNA: TGTGCCAGCAGCCAAGATTTTACCGGGTTCAAGCCCCAGCATTTT.

The chain joins TRBV4-1 to TRBJ1-2; TRBD1 might be the D (6 bases). The CDR3 covers 13 residues. Germline CDR1 is MGHRA and CDR2 is YSYEKL. V lost 4 bases, J lost 6 bases, and 12 bases lay in between. CDR3 coding DNA: TGCGCCAGCAGCCTACTGGACAGCGATGGCTACACCTTC. The encoded protein is CASSLLDSDGYTF.

The gene calls are TRBV5-1 and TRBJ2-1; 8 bases agree with TRBD1. V shed 4 bases, J shed 0 bases, and the junction held 3 bases outside the gene matches. The CDR3 consists of 15 residues. The V gene's germline CDR1 is SGHRS and CDR2 YFSETQ. The CDR3 DNA follows: TGCGCCAGCAGCCACGGACAGGGCTCCTACAATGAGCAGTTCTTC. Translated, it gives CASSHGQGSYNEQFF. The full variable domain, completed using reference TRBV5-1 and TRBJ2-1, is KAGVTQTPRYLIKTRGQQVTLSCSPISGHRSVSWYQQTPGQGLQFLFEYFSETQRNKGNFPGRFSGRQFSNSRSEMNVSTLELGDSALYLCASSHGQGSYNEQFFGPGTRLTVL.

The rearrangement uses TRBV29-1 and TRBJ2-5; 7 positions agree with TRBD1. There are 12 residues in the CDR3. Looked up from germline, CDR1 is SQVTM and CDR2 is ANQGSEA. Unmatched junction bases numbered 4, after V lost 6 bases and J lost 3 bases. This CDR3 is CSVSGGKETQYF. CDR3 nucleotide sequence: TGCAGCGTGTCAGGGGGAAAAGAGACCCAGTACTTC.

For the CDR3, the DNA is TGTGCCAGCAGCCTGGACAGGACTGAAGCTTTCTTT. This translates into CASSLDRTEAFF. J is TRBJ1-1 and V is TRBV7-9; 7 bases are a match to TRBD1. CDR3 length: 12 residues. Germline-derived CDR1 and CDR2 are SEHNR and FQNEAQ (reference sequence). Trimming at V came to 5 bases and at J to 5 bases, leaving 2 bases not matched to a gene.

This chain connects TRBV9 to TRBJ2-5; 7 bases line up with TRBD2. CDR1 SGDLS and CDR2 YYNGEE come from the germline V gene. This CDR3 contains 16 residues. V gave up 1 base and J gave up 2 bases; unmatched junction bases: 8. The CDR3 loop is CASSVRLALEQETQYF. DNA of the CDR3: TGTGCCAGCAGCGTACGACTAGCCCTCGAACAAGAGACCCAGTACTTC.